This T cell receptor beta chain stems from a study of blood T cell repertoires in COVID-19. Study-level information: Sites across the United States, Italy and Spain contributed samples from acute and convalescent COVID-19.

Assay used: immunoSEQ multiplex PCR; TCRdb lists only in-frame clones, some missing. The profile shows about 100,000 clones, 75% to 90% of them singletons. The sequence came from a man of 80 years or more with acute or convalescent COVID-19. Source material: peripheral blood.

This CDR3 reads CASSSDRVKADTQYF. The CDR3 DNA sequence: TGTGCCAGCTCATCGGACAGGGTTAAAGCAGATACGCAGTATTTT. This chain links TRBV18 with TRBJ2-3, with 8 bases matching TRBD1. The junction had 8 bases not matched to a gene; V was cut back by 5 bases and J by 4 bases. The CDR3 covers 15 residues. Germline loops: CDR1 KGHSH, CDR2 LQKENI.